The subject of this entry is one T cell receptor (beta chain). The antigen remains unidentified. Clones were read by immunoSEQ multiplex PCR, and TCRdb kept only the in-frame ones, dropping some. The sample consists of some 50,000 clones, approximately 95% of them appearing once. The sample originates from a study of cytomegalovirus exposure and HLA in healthy donors. The CDR3 has 15 amino acids. The V end was cut by 4 bases, the J end by 3 bases, with 13 bases between. Germline V gives CDR1 SGHRS, CDR2 YFSETQ. Study conclusions and caveats: Listed as cytomegalovirus-associated were over 150 TCR beta chains. Using the classifier, cytomegalovirus status was reportedly diagnosed with high specificity and sensitivity. A subsequent analysis found that TCR clusters from the first cohort also tended to co-occur in the 90 to 150 validation repertoires, with around 94% of cluster scores above 0.

A roughly 120-subject validation cohort, separate from the approximately 720-subject first cohort, supplied the donors. The V call is TRBV5-1, the J call TRBJ1-4; D gene ambiguous. The sample comprised PBMCs. This TCR was sampled from a woman between 18 and 29 years old in good health and CMV-seronegative. The CDR3 region has the DNA TGCGCCAGCAGCGCAACAGTAGGTTCTAATGAAAAACTGTTTTTT. This encodes CASSATVGSNEKLFF.